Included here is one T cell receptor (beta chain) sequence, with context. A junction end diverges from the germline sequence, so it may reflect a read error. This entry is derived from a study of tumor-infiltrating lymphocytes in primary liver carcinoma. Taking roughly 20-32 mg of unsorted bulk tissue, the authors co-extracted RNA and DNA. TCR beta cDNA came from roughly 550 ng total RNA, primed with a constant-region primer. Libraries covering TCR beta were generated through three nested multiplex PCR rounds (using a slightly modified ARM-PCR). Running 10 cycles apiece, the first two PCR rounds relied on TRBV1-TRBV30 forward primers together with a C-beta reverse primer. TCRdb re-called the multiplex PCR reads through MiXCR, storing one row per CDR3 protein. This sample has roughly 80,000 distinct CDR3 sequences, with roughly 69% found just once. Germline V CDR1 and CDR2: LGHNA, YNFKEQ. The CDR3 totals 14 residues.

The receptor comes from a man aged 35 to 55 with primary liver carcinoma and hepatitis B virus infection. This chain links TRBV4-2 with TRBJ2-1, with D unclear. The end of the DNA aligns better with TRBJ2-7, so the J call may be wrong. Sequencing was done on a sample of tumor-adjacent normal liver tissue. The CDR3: CASSLGHSDNEQYF. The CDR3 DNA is TGTGCTAGCAGCCTAGGGCACAGCGACAATGAACAGTACTTC.